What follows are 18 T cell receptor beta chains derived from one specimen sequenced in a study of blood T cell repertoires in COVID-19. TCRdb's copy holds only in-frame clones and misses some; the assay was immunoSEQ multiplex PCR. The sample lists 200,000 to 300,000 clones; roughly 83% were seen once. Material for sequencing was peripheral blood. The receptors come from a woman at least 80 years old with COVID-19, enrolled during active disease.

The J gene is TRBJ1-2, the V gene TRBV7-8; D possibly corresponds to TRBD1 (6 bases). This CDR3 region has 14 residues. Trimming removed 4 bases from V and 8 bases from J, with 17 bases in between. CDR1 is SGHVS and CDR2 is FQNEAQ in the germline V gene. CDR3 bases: TGTGCCAGCAGCTCAGATCAGGGGAGCGGCGGCTACACCTTC. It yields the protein CASSSDQGSGGYTF. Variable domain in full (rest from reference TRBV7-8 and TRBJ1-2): GAGVSQSPRYKVAKRGQDVALRCDPISGHVSLFWYQQALGQGPEFLTYFQNEAQLDKSGLPSDRFFAERPEGSVSTLKIQRTQQEDSAVYLCASSSDQGSGGYTFGSGTRLTVV.

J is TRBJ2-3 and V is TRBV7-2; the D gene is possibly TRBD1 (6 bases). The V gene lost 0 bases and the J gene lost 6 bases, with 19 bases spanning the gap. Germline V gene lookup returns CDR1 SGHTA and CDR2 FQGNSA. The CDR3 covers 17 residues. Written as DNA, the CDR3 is TGTGCCAGCAGCTTAGCTATTGGGACACCCCTTCGGGATACGCAGTATTTT. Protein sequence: CASSLAIGTPLRDTQYF.

The CDR3 bases are TGTGCCAGCGTATCGGCAGCGGGGGGGTGGGATGAGCAGTTCTTC. Amino acids: CASVSAAGGWDEQFF. This chain uses TRBV28 with TRBJ2-1, with TRBD2 matching 10 bases. Germline assignment: CDR1 MDHEN and CDR2 SYDVKM. The CDR3 is made up of 15 amino acids. V lost 8 bases, J lost 8 bases, and 12 bases stayed unmatched.

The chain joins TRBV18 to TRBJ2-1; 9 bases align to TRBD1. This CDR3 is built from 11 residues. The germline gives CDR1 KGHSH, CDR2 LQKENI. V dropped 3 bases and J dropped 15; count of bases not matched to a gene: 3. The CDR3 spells CASSPGQGPFF. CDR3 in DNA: TGTGCCAGCTCACCCGGACAGGGGCCGTTCTTC.

Here the CDR3 DNA reads TGTGCCATCAGTGAGTTGGGGGGGAATGAAAAACTGTTTTTT. Protein: CAISELGGNEKLFF. V is TRBV10-3 and J is TRBJ1-4, with D possibly being TRBD1 (5 bases). V dropped 1 base and J dropped 5 bases, with 8 bases sitting between them. There are 14 residues in the CDR3. The germline gives CDR1 ENHRY, CDR2 SYGVKD.

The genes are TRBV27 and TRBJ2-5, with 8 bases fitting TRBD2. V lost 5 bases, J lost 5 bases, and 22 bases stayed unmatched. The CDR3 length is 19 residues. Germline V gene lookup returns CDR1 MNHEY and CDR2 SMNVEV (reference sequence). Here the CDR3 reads CASSLSGTRGSKGSETQYF. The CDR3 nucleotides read TGTGCCAGCAGTCTCTCCGGGACTAGAGGTAGTAAGGGGTCGGAGACCCAGTACTTC.

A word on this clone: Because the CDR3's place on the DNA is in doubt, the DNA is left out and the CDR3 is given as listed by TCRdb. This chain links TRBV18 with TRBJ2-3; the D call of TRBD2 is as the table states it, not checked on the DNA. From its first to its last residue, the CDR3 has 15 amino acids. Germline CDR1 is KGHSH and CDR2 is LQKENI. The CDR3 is CASSPPGLAQIRSIF.

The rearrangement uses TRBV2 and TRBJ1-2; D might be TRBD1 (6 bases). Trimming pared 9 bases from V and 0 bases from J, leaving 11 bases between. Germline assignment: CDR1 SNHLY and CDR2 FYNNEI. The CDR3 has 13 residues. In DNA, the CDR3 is TGTGCCAGTAACCGACAGGCTAACTATGGCTACACCTTC. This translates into CASNRQANYGYTF.

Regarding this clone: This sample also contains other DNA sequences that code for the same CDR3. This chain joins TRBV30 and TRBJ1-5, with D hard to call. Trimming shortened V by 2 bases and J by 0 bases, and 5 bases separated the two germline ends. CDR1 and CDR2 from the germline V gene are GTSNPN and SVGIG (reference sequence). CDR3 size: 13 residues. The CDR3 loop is CAWSLSSNQPQHF. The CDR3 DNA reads TGTGCCTGGAGTCTGTCTAGCAATCAGCCCCAGCATTTT.

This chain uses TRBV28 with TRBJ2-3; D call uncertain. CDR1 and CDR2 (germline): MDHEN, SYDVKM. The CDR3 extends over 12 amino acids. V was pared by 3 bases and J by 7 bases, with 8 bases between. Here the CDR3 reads CASSLLANTQYF. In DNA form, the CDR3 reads TGTGCCAGCAGTTTGTTGGCAAATACGCAGTATTTT.

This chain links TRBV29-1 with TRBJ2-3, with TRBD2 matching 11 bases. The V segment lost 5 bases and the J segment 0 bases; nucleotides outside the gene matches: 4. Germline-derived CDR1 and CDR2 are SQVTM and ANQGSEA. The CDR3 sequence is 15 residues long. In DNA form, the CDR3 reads TGCAGCGTTACCGGGACTAGCGGTAGCACAGATACGCAGTATTTT. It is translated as CSVTGTSGSTDTQYF.

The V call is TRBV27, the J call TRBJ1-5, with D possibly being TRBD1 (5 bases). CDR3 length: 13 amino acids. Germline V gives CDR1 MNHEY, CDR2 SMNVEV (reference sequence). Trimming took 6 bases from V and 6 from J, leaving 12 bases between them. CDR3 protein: CASRGPRGQPQHF. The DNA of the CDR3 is TGTGCCAGCAGGGGGCCACGAGGTCAGCCCCAGCATTTT.

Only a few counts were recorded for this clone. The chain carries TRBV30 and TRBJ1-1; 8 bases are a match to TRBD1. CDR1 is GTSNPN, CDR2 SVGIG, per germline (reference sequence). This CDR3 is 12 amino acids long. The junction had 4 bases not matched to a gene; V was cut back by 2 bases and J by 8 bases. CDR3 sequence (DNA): TGTGCCTGGAGTCCCCGGGACAGGGAAGCTTTCTTT. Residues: CAWSPRDREAFF.

CDR3 sequence: CASRYTGGGETQYF. The CDR3 DNA follows: TGTGCCAGCAGATACACCGGGGGGGGAGAGACCCAGTACTTC. This chain connects TRBV27 to TRBJ2-5, with TRBD2 matching 8 bases. This CDR3 contains 14 residues. The V and J ends lost 6 bases and 4 bases, in that order; junction bases with no gene match: 7. Germline V gene lookup returns CDR1 MNHEY and CDR2 SMNVEV (reference sequence).

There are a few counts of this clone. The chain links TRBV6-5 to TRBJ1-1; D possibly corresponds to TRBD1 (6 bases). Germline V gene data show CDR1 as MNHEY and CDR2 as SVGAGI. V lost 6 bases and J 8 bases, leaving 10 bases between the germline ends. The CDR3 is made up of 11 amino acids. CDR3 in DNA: TGTGCCAGCAGGCAGGGGATGGAAGCTTTCTTT. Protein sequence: CASRQGMEAFF.

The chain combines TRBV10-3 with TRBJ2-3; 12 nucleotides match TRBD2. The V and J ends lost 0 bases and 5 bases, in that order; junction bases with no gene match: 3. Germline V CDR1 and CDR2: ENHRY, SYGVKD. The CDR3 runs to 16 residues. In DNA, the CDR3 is TGTGCCATCAGTGAGTCGACTAGCGGGGGAATAGATACGCAGTATTTT. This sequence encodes CAISESTSGGIDTQYF.

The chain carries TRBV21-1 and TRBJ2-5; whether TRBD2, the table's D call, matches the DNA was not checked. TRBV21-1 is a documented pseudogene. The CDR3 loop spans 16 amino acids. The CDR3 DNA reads TGTGCCAGCAGCAAAGTTAGGGGGGGGCCTCAAGAGACCCAGTACTTC. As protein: CASSKVRGGPQETQYF.

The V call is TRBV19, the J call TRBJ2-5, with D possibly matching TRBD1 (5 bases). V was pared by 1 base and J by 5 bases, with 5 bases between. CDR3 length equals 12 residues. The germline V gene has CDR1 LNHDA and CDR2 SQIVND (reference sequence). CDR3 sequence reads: CASSIGQETQYF. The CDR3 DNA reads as TGTGCCAGTAGTATAGGACAGGAGACCCAGTACTTC.